These 21 T cell receptor beta chains came from one sample sequenced in a study of shared clonotypes between healthy human individuals (dated by TCRdb to the early 2020s). The library was generated by the immunoSEQ multiplex PCR assay. TCRdb mirrors the immuneACCESS table, restricted to in-frame sequences. Some clones are absent from its copies; in checked studies, under half trace to an unresolved V gene, and the reason for the others is unknown. Recorded for this sample are 660,000 or so clones; around 96% of them occurred a single time. 0.095% to 0.13% of the sample is in the top ten clones. CD8 naive samples were CD45RO-negative cells positively selected for CCR7, giving a CD45RA+CCR7+ population that excluded TemRA cells. Sequencing was performed on naive CD8+ T cells sorted from blood. Read against the paper, the sample's cell subset or site label means: CD45RA+CCR7+. The receptors were gathered from a woman aged 25 to 39 in good health.

The CDR3: CASSPYTGGNEQFF. As DNA, the CDR3 is TGTGCCAGCAGCCCCTATACGGGAGGGAATGAGCAGTTCTTC. V usage is TRBV7-3 and J usage is TRBJ2-1; 8 bases agree with TRBD2. V shed 5 bases, J shed 7 bases, and the junction held 7 bases outside the gene matches. CDR1 and CDR2 (germline): SGHTA, FQGTGA. This CDR3 has 14 amino acids.

The chain recombines TRBV10-3 with TRBJ1-2; D ambiguous. The V gene lost 2 bases and the J gene lost 5 bases, with 9 bases spanning the gap. CDR3 length: 13 amino acids. The V gene's germline CDR1 is ENHRY and CDR2 SYGVKD. The CDR3 is CAISEARDYGYTF. The CDR3 nucleotides are TGTGCCATCAGTGAGGCAAGGGATTATGGCTACACCTTC.

The J gene is TRBJ2-5, the V gene TRBV9; possibly TRBD1 for D (6 bases). V was clipped by 2 bases and J by 7 bases, with 21 bases between them. Germline assignment: CDR1 SGDLS and CDR2 YYNGEE. CDR3 length equals 16 residues. CDR3 coding DNA: TGTGCCAGCAGCGTTGGGGCAGGGGATATATACGGGACCCAGTACTTC. Encoded protein: CASSVGAGDIYGTQYF.

This sequence joins TRBV4-1 and TRBJ2-7; a weak D match, TRBD1 (6 bases). The germline gives CDR1 MGHRA, CDR2 YSYEKL. The CDR3 has 14 amino acids. V lost 1 base and J 7 bases, leaving 14 bases between the germline ends. The CDR3 loop is CASSQGNRVGEQYF. The CDR3, as DNA: TGCGCCAGCAGCCAAGGAAACAGGGTTGGGGAGCAGTACTTC.

The V and J genes are TRBV6-6 and TRBJ2-1, with 7 positions matching TRBD2. V lost 5 bases and J lost 8; bases outside the gene matches: 12. Germline V CDR1 and CDR2: MNHNY, SVGAGI (reference sequence). CDR3 length: 15 amino acids. Here the CDR3 reads CASSGAGKVFHEQFF. The CDR3 DNA reads as TGTGCCAGCAGTGGAGCGGGAAAGGTATTTCATGAGCAGTTCTTC.

This clone occurred once. This chain links TRBV19 with TRBJ1-3; a possible D gene is TRBD1 (5 bases). Germline V lookup: CDR1 LNHDA, CDR2 SQIVND (reference sequence). V was shortened by 7 bases and J by 5 bases, with 18 bases between the two germline ends. The CDR3 runs to 15 residues. CDR3 amino acids: CASTPPGGIRNTIYF. The DNA of the CDR3 is TGTGCCAGTACCCCCCCCGGGGGTATTAGAAACACCATATATTTT.

As to this clone: Different DNA sequences within this sample yield the same CDR3. The chain uses TRBV2 and TRBJ2-7, with D possibly being TRBD2 (6 bases). Germline values: CDR1 SNHLY, CDR2 FYNNEI. The CDR3 is made up of 14 amino acids. Trimming removed 8 bases at V and 0 bases at J, with 14 bases between. The CDR3 DNA reads as TGTGCCAGCTGGAAGGGACTTTCCTCCTACGAGCAGTACTTC. Its translation: CASWKGLSSYEQYF.

The V gene is TRBV9, the J gene TRBJ1-2; D is unresolved. With 0 bases removed from V and 8 bases from J, the gap between germline ends came to 8 bases. The germline gives CDR1 SGDLS, CDR2 YYNGEE. This CDR3 comprises 12 residues. The CDR3 DNA follows: TGTGCCAGCAGCGTAGGAGGCGAGGGCTACACCTTC. Translated: CASSVGGEGYTF.

This sequence joins TRBV28 and TRBJ1-4; 8 bases fit TRBD1. The CDR3 consists of 16 residues. Germline V gene sequence: CDR1 MDHEN, CDR2 SYDVKM. The V segment lost 3 bases and the J segment 7 bases; nucleotides outside the gene matches: 10. The CDR3 DNA sequence: TGTGCCAGCAGTTTCCCGGACAGGGATTGGAGTGAAAAACTGTTTTTT. Translated, it gives CASSFPDRDWSEKLFF.

The J gene is TRBJ1-2, the V gene TRBV27; D gene unclear. Trimming pared 0 bases from V and 0 bases from J, leaving 8 bases between. The CDR3 spans 15 residues. Germline V gene data show CDR1 as MNHEY and CDR2 as SMNVEV (reference sequence). CDR3 residues: CASSLSADPNYGYTF. CDR3 sequence (DNA): TGTGCCAGCAGTTTATCCGCAGATCCTAACTATGGCTACACCTTC.

This chain uses TRBV28 with TRBJ1-1; maybe TRBD1 (6 bases). CDR3 size: 14 residues. V was cut by 5 bases and J by 6 bases, with 16 bases left in between. Germline values: CDR1 MDHEN, CDR2 SYDVKM. The chain's CDR3 is CASSLGQHRAEAFF. CDR3 DNA: TGTGCCAGCAGTCTTGGACAGCATCGAGCTGAAGCTTTCTTT.

This sequence joins TRBV5-5 and TRBJ1-5; 7 bases match TRBD1. Germline V gives CDR1 SGHKS, CDR2 YYEKEE (reference sequence). The CDR3 sequence is 14 residues long. With V trimmed by 4 bases and J by 2 bases, 3 bases remained unmatched. CDR3 bases: TGTGCCAGCAGCCAAACAGGGGGCAATCAGCCCCAGCATTTT. Translating gives CASSQTGGNQPQHF.

V and J are TRBV7-8 and TRBJ2-5, with 9 bases lining up with TRBD2. Losses at the gene ends were 5 bases for V and 1 base for J; bases not matched to a gene: 8. From germline, CDR1 is SGHVS and CDR2 FQNEAQ. The CDR3 contains 16 residues. Here the CDR3 reads CASSPWLAGSQETQYF. The CDR3 DNA reads TGTGCCAGCAGCCCCTGGCTAGCGGGGAGCCAAGAGACCCAGTACTTC. Drawing the rest from reference TRBV7-8 and TRBJ2-5, the complete variable domain is GAGVSQSPRYKVAKRGQDVALRCDPISGHVSLFWYQQALGQGPEFLTYFQNEAQLDKSGLPSDRFFAERPEGSVSTLKIQRTQQEDSAVYLCASSPWLAGSQETQYFGPGTRLLVL.

The chain carries TRBV11-3 and TRBJ2-1; TRBD1 matches 8 bases. The CDR3 runs to 15 residues. Per germline, CDR1 SGHNT and CDR2 YENEEA. V gave up 0 bases and J gave up 6 bases; unmatched junction bases: 4. DNA for the CDR3: TGTGCCAGCAGCTTAGAACCGGGACAGGCCAATGAGCAGTTCTTC. It specifies CASSLEPGQANEQFF. Full variable domain (outside the CDR3, taken from reference TRBV11-3 and TRBJ2-1): EAGVVQSPRYKIIEKKQPVAFWCNPISGHNTLYWYLQNLGQGPELLIRYENEEAVDDSQLPKDRFSAERLKGVDSTLKIQPAELGDSAVYLCASSLEPGQANEQFFGPGTRLTVL.

The CDR3 here is CASSGGAANPYEQYF. The CDR3 nucleotides are TGTGCCAGCAGTGGTGGGGCGGCAAATCCCTACGAGCAGTACTTC. This sequence joins TRBV6-1 and TRBJ2-7; maybe TRBD1 (5 bases). V lost 4 bases and J 2 bases, leaving 15 bases between the germline ends. CDR3 length: 15 amino acids. From germline, CDR1 is MNHNS and CDR2 SASEGT.

J is TRBJ2-7 and V is TRBV27; 9 bases fit TRBD1. This CDR3 region has 17 residues. The germline V gene encodes CDR1 MNHEY and CDR2 SMNVEV (reference sequence). V lost 3 bases to trimming and J lost 5 bases; unmatched junction nucleotides: 14. The CDR3 region is CASSFWDSDRGFDEQYF. Written as DNA, the CDR3 is TGTGCCAGCAGTTTCTGGGACTCGGACAGGGGATTCGACGAGCAGTACTTC.

The rearrangement joins TRBV7-6 to TRBJ2-7; 11 bases are shared with TRBD2. From germline, CDR1 is SGHVS and CDR2 FNYEAQ. This CDR3 has 20 amino acids. The trim removed 1 base at V and 1 base at J, leaving 15 bases unmatched. The CDR3 loop reads CASSLGSTSGTILPSYEQYF. CDR3 coding DNA: TGTGCCAGCAGCTTAGGGTCGACTAGCGGGACCATTTTACCGTCCTACGAGCAGTACTTC. Supplemented by reference TRBV7-6 and TRBJ2-7, the full variable domain reads GAGVSQSPRYKVTKRGQDVALRCDPISGHVSLYWYRQALGQGPEFLTYFNYEAQQDKSGLPNDRFSAERPEGSISTLTIQRTEQRDSAMYRCASSLGSTSGTILPSYEQYFGPGTRLTVT.

The rearrangement joins TRBV5-1 to TRBJ2-2, with 12 bases identical to TRBD2. This CDR3 has 17 amino acids. Germline V gene data show CDR1 as SGHRS and CDR2 as YFSETQ. V gave up 4 bases and J gave up 7 bases; unmatched junction bases: 11. DNA for the CDR3: TGCGCCAGCAGCCAGGGACTAGCGGGCAACCTCCTCGGGGAGCTGTTTTTT. It specifies CASSQGLAGNLLGELFF. Full variable domain (remainder filled in from reference TRBV5-1 and TRBJ2-2): KAGVTQTPRYLIKTRGQQVTLSCSPISGHRSVSWYQQTPGQGLQFLFEYFSETQRNKGNFPGRFSGRQFSNSRSEMNVSTLELGDSALYLCASSQGLAGNLLGELFFGEGSRLTVL.

The V and J genes are TRBV6-5 and TRBJ2-6; D gene ambiguous. Germline V gives CDR1 MNHEY, CDR2 SVGAGI. Trimming pared 7 bases from V and 0 bases from J, leaving 7 bases between. CDR3 length: 14 residues. The CDR3, as DNA: TGTGCCAGCAACCCAAACTCTGGGGCCAACGTCCTGACTTTC. Translating gives CASNPNSGANVLTF.

The chain is built from TRBV25-1 and TRBJ1-1; D is unresolved. This CDR3 region has 16 residues. The V end was cut by 3 bases, the J end by 2 bases, with 16 bases between. Germline V gene lookup returns CDR1 MGHDK and CDR2 SYGVNS. CDR3 region: CASSDRDAGPNTEAFF. CDR3 bases: TGTGCCAGCAGTGACCGAGACGCCGGACCTAACACTGAAGCTTTCTTT.

The rearrangement links TRBV11-2 to TRBJ2-3; weak D call: TRBD1 (6 bases). Germline CDR1 and CDR2: SGHAT and FQNNGV. The CDR3 length is 18 residues. Trimming cost V 1 base and J 1 base, with 18 bases left between them. The CDR3 DNA reads as TGTGCCAGCAGCTTAGGCTCGGGACACCTTCTCGGCACAGATACGCAGTATTTT. Protein product: CASSLGSGHLLGTDTQYF.